The 25 T cell receptor beta chains reported below all come from one sample, sequenced in a study of T cells in Graves' hyperthyroidism and ophthalmopathy. Amplification of TCR beta CDR3 regions used RNA as the template. TCR CDR3 underwent first-round RT-PCR with the HTBI primer set. One entry per CDR3 protein results from TCRdb running MiXCR on the multiplex PCR reads. The sample shows about 360,000 distinct CDR3 sequences, about 13% of them seen only once. The specimen was blood. The receptors derive from a woman aged 18-29 years with Graves' hyperthyroidism.

This clonotype was counted ten times or more. This chain joins TRBV3-1 and TRBJ1-6, with 8 bases matching TRBD1. The CDR3 covers 15 residues. J lost 7 bases, V lost 4 bases, and 6 bases had no gene match. Germline V gives CDR1 LGHDT, CDR2 YNNKEL (reference sequence). CDR3 coding DNA: TGTGCCAGCAGCCCGGCTGGACAGGGAAATTCACCCCTCCACTTT. As protein: CASSPAGQGNSPLHF.

This clonotype was seen more than once but under ten times. Written as DNA, the CDR3 is TGTGCCAGCAGTTTATATGGTTCCATCACCTACGAGCAGTACTTC. This gives the protein CASSLYGSITYEQYF. The V call is TRBV27, the J call TRBJ2-7, with no clear D. Trimming removed 1 base at V and 2 bases at J, with 12 bases between. CDR1 and CDR2 (germline): MNHEY, SMNVEV (reference sequence). The CDR3 contains 15 residues.

The chain carries TRBV7-2 and TRBJ2-5; D gene uncertain. V lost 5 bases and J 4 bases, leaving 14 bases between the germline ends. The CDR3 has 14 residues. Germline CDR1 and CDR2: SGHTA and FQGNSA. CDR3 in amino acids: CASSPGISAETQYF. The CDR3 DNA follows: TGTGCCAGCAGCCCGGGTATATCCGCAGAGACCCAGTACTTC.

The table lists this clonotype with many counts. V usage is TRBV18 and J usage is TRBJ2-7; no reliable D call. Deletions cut 2 bases from V and 4 bases from J, with 9 bases between. Germline V gene lookup returns CDR1 KGHSH and CDR2 LQKENI. The CDR3 length is 13 residues. The CDR3 loop reads CASSPRANYEQYF. In DNA form, the CDR3 reads TGTGCCAGCTCACCAAGAGCCAATTACGAGCAGTACTTC.

This clonotype was counted many times. DNA of the CDR3: TGTGCCAGCAGTTCGGAAGCATACGAGCAGTACTTC. As protein: CASSSEAYEQYF. J is TRBJ2-7 and V is TRBV28, with no clear D. V lost 4 bases, J lost 4 bases, and 8 bases lay in between. CDR1 and CDR2 from the germline V gene are MDHEN and SYDVKM. The CDR3 covers 12 residues.

At least ten counts were recorded for this clonotype. The J gene is TRBJ1-5, the V gene TRBV6-2 or TRBV6-3; D perhaps matches TRBD1 (5 bases). CDR1 is MNHEY, CDR2 SVGEGT, per germline. This CDR3 is 16 amino acids long. V was cut by 2 bases and J by 2 bases, with 13 bases left in between. CDR3 in amino acids: CASSYEGIDGNQPQHF. Here the CDR3 DNA reads TGTGCCAGCAGTTACGAGGGGATAGATGGCAATCAGCCCCAGCATTTT.

This clonotype was counted ten times or more. V usage is TRBV11-2 and J usage is TRBJ2-7; TRBD1 matches 7 bases. The junction had 7 bases not matched to a gene; V was cut back by 3 bases and J by 2 bases. Germline CDR1 and CDR2: SGHAT and FQNNGV. The CDR3 is made up of 15 amino acids. CDR3 region: CASSFATGIPYEQYF. DNA of the CDR3: TGTGCCAGCAGCTTTGCGACAGGGATCCCCTACGAGCAGTACTTC.

This clonotype was seen a handful of times. The chain is built from TRBV5-1 and TRBJ2-2; 8 nucleotides line up with TRBD1. V trimming: 0 bases; J trimming: 1 base; junction bases outside the gene matches: 5. The germline CDR1 and CDR2 sequences are SGHRS and YFSETQ. The CDR3 is made up of 17 amino acids. DNA of the CDR3: TGCGCCAGCAGCTTGGTTACCGGGACAGGGAACACCGGGGAGCTGTTTTTT. Its protein product is CASSLVTGTGNTGELFF.

The chain couples TRBV5-4 to TRBJ2-7; 8 nucleotides match TRBD1. Unmatched junction bases numbered 9, after V lost 0 bases and J lost 7 bases. Germline V gives CDR1 SGHNT, CDR2 YYREEE (reference sequence). The CDR3 length is 15 residues. The DNA for the CDR3 is TGTGCCAGCAGCTTGGCTCTGGGACAGGCGGAGGAGCAGTACTTC. Amino acid sequence: CASSLALGQAEEQYF.

V usage is TRBV25-1 and J usage is TRBJ2-2, with D hard to call. Germline CDR1 MGHDK, CDR2 SYGVNS. Trimming took 5 bases from V and 5 from J, leaving 15 bases between them. CDR3 length equals 15 residues. The CDR3 sequence is CASSPVDIFTGELFF. The CDR3 nucleotides read TGTGCCAGCAGTCCAGTAGACATCTTTACCGGGGAGCTGTTTTTT.

This clonotype was seen many times. The V and J genes are TRBV20-1 and TRBJ1-5, with TRBD1 as a possible D gene (6 bases). Trimming took off 5 bases at V and 7 bases at J, with 21 bases between the two ends. The length of the CDR3 is 15 residues. CDR1 and CDR2 (germline): DFQATT, SNEGSKA (reference sequence). The CDR3 DNA follows: TGCAGTGCTCGAGTTCGCGGGACATCGGAACAGCCCCAGCATTTT. Protein sequence: CSARVRGTSEQPQHF.

This clonotype was recorded at least ten times. This chain connects TRBV3-1 to TRBJ2-7, with TRBD2 matching over 10 bases. The CDR3 has 16 amino acids. V lost 4 bases and J lost 3; bases outside the gene matches: 9. In germline, CDR1 is LGHDT, CDR2 YNNKEL (reference sequence). CDR3 coding DNA: TGTGCCAGCAGCCTTCTCTTAGCGGGGGGTTACTACGAGCAGTACTTC. It translates to CASSLLLAGGYYEQYF.

This clonotype turned up a few times. The chain links TRBV12-5 to TRBJ2-1; possible D gene TRBD1, 6 bases. V dropped 6 bases and J dropped 0 bases, with 9 bases sitting between them. Per the germline V gene, CDR1 is LGHNT and CDR2 is FRNRAP. This CDR3 contains 14 residues. The CDR3 loop is CASGNRDSYNEQFF. The CDR3 nucleotides read TGTGCTAGTGGAAACAGGGACTCCTACAATGAGCAGTTCTTC.

This chain connects TRBV28 to TRBJ1-2; D gene unclear. Trimming took off 6 bases at V and 4 bases at J, with 15 bases between the two ends. Germline V gene data show CDR1 as MDHEN and CDR2 as SYDVKM. The CDR3 runs 14 residues. For the CDR3, the DNA is TGTGCCAGCAGCCGAGGTCCGGGAGTCTATGGCTACACCTTC. It is translated as CASSRGPGVYGYTF.

Many counts were recorded for this clonotype. The chain carries TRBV12-3 or TRBV12-4 and TRBJ2-3, with 8 nucleotides matching TRBD2. This CDR3 comprises 15 residues. J lost 0 bases, V lost 7 bases, and 6 bases had no gene match. CDR3 amino acids: CASTVAGMSTDTQYF. CDR3 DNA: TGTGCCAGCACTGTAGCGGGGATGAGCACAGATACGCAGTATTTT.

V gene TRBV7-8 combines with J gene TRBJ2-7; TRBD1 is a possible D gene (6 bases). This CDR3 comprises 13 residues. Trimming removed 6 bases at V and 3 bases at J, with 12 bases between. Germline CDR1 and CDR2: SGHVS and FQNEAQ. CDR3 coding DNA: TGTGCCAGCAGGGACAGATTCTTCTACGAGCAGTACTTC. The encoded protein is CASRDRFFYEQYF.

V and J are TRBV10-1 and TRBJ1-5; no clear D gene. The V gene lost 0 bases and the J gene lost 3 bases, with 15 bases spanning the gap. This CDR3 contains 17 residues. Germline V CDR1 and CDR2: WNHNN, SYGVQD (reference sequence). CDR3 loop: CASSESIHSLYNQPQHF. DNA for the CDR3: TGCGCCAGCAGTGAGTCGATTCATAGCCTCTACAATCAGCCCCAGCATTTT.

The chain combines TRBV10-3 with TRBJ2-2, with 9 bases aligning to TRBD2. V shed 8 bases and J 4 bases; nucleotides not matched to a gene: 5. Germline V gene lookup returns CDR1 ENHRY and CDR2 SYGVKD. CDR3 length: 14 amino acids. The CDR3: CAIASGVVTGELFF. The CDR3 bases are TGTGCCATCGCTAGCGGGGTAGTCACCGGGGAGCTGTTTTTT.

The V gene is TRBV28, the J gene TRBJ1-1, with D uncertain. The germline V gene encodes CDR1 MDHEN and CDR2 SYDVKM. The CDR3 totals 17 residues. Trimming took off 6 bases at V and 0 bases at J, with 20 bases between the two ends. CDR3 bases: TGTGCCAGCAGCCAAGCTGGGCAAGACACCATGAACACTGAAGCTTTCTTT. Encoded protein: CASSQAGQDTMNTEAFF.

A few counts support this clonotype. The chain joins TRBV28 to TRBJ1-2; D gene ambiguous. The CDR3 loop spans 14 amino acids. In germline, CDR1 is MDHEN, CDR2 SYDVKM. Between the trimmed V and J ends, which lost 2 bases and 2 bases, there was a span of 9 bases. CDR3 nucleotide sequence: TGTGCCAGCAGTTTAGGGAGGTCGAACTATGGCTACACCTTC. This sequence encodes CASSLGRSNYGYTF.

Ten or more counts support this clonotype. The genes are TRBV28 and TRBJ2-7; 10 nucleotides line up with TRBD1. Germline CDR1 and CDR2: MDHEN and SYDVKM. The V gene end was trimmed by 3 bases and the J gene end by 2 bases; junction bases not matched to a gene: 7. The CDR3 loop spans 16 amino acids. The CDR3 loop is CASSFKTGGDPYEQYF. The CDR3 DNA is TGTGCCAGCAGTTTTAAGACAGGGGGCGACCCCTACGAGCAGTACTTC. Filled out from reference TRBV28 and TRBJ2-7, the complete variable domain reads DVKVTQSSRYLVKRTGEKVFLECVQDMDHENMFWYRQDPGLGLRLIYFSYDVKMKEKGDIPEGYSVSREKKERFSLILESASTNQTSMYLCASSFKTGGDPYEQYFGPGTRLTVT.

This clonotype was detected many times. The chain is built from TRBV7-9 and TRBJ2-7; 8 nucleotides line up with TRBD1. CDR3 length: 13 amino acids. V shed 4 bases, J shed 4 bases, and the junction held 3 bases outside the gene matches. CDR1 and CDR2 (germline): SEHNR, FQNEAQ (reference sequence). CDR3 residues: CASSWRQGYEQYF. DNA of the CDR3: TGTGCCAGCAGCTGGAGACAGGGGTACGAGCAGTACTTC.

This clonotype came up many times. The J gene is TRBJ1-1, the V gene TRBV20-1; the D is unclear. The CDR3 consists of 12 residues. Germline V gene data show CDR1 as DFQATT and CDR2 as SNEGSKA (reference sequence). Trimming took off 4 bases at V and 1 base at J, with 7 bases between the two ends. This chain's CDR3 is CSAKQSNTEAFF. CDR3 in DNA: TGCAGTGCTAAACAGTCGAACACTGAAGCTTTCTTT.

This clonotype was detected ten times or more. V and J are TRBV6-1 and TRBJ2-1; perhaps TRBD2 as D (6 bases). CDR3 length: 14 residues. Trimming left V 4 bases short and J 8 bases short, with 15 bases between. CDR1 MNHNS and CDR2 SASEGT come from the germline V gene. This CDR3 reads CASSALDGGDEQFF. In DNA, the CDR3 is TGTGCCAGCAGTGCTTTAGATGGAGGGGATGAGCAGTTCTTC.

The chain is built from TRBV6-1 and TRBJ2-1, with TRBD2 matching over 8 bases. Germline V CDR1 and CDR2: MNHNS, SASEGT. V lost 2 bases and J lost 7; bases outside the gene matches: 7. CDR3 size: 15 residues. CDR3 in amino acids: CASSEYGGARNEQFF. The CDR3 nucleotides are TGTGCCAGCAGTGAATACGGGGGGGCCCGAAATGAGCAGTTCTTC.